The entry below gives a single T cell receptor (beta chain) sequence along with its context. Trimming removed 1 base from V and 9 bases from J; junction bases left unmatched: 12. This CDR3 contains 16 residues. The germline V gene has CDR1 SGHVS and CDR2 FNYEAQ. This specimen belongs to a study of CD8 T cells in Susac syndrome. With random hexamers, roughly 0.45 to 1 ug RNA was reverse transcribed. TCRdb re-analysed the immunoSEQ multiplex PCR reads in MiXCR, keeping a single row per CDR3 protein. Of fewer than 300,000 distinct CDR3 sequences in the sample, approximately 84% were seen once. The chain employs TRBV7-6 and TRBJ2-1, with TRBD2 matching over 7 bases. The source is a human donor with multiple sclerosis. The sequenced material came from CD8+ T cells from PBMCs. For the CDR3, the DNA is TGTGCCAGCAGCTTAGATTGGGCGGGGAGGGCCGGTGAGCAGTTCTTC. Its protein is CASSLDWAGRAGEQFF.